Listed below are T cell receptor beta chains from one sample, sequenced in a study of tumor and adjacent non-tumor tissue in lung cancer. TCRdb ran MiXCR on the multiplex PCR reads and lists one entry per CDR3 protein. The sample includes 78,000 or so distinct CDR3 sequences, roughly 76% seen only once; the top ten take about 14%. The sample was lung tumor tissue. These receptor sequences come from a woman aged 50 to 65 with non-small cell lung cancer. Each CDR3 is given without its conserved first and last residue. Fields, in order: CDR3 length, V gene, CDR3 protein.

12 TRBV20-1 SAKDPTVNTEAF
12 TRBV28 ASSFRGRVVGYT
10 TRBV6-2/TRBV6-3 ASTTGNTGAF
11 TRBV20-1 SAPSVTSYEQH
10 TRBV29-1 SVVTSALEAF
14 TRBV11-2 SSRLRGLTVSDEQY
13 TRBV20-1 NARDTGGGSYGQY
12 TRBV11-1 ASSLRDSSYEQY
12 TRBV12-3/TRBV12-4 ASSRTEANSPFH
9 TRBV20-1 NAKQNNEQF
13 TRBV5-5 ASSLDGQGAYEEY
11 TRBV6-1 ASGWDSNYDQY
9 TRBV13 VSSWTTEAF
15 TRBV11-2 ASNQEGGGSSFNEQF
13 TRBV28 ASRVGDRDSYGYT
13 TRBV5-6 ASSHRDRGYLAQF
13 TRBV4-2 GSSQVQGAWEKLF
12 TRBV4-1 ASNQEEGLETQY
13 TRBV4-2 ASSPPTTGYNKQF
13 TRBV6-5 PSRPLLRNPYEQY
13 TRBV6-6 ASIPLRSLYETQY
9 TRBV29-1 SGRTGPVQY
13 TRBV4-1 ASSQGCLHNSPLH
12 TRBV20-1 SATRPGDTDTQY
11 TRBV4-3 TSIHPWSNEQF
14 TRBV20-1 SATRNSGDELDELF
15 TRBV20-1 SARDAGAILAKNTQY
13 TRBV20-1 SATRGRAFSDRQY
14 TRBV7-9 ASSPPGLVGFQEHF
16 TRBV28 ASSFLTGTSGYQETQY
12 TRBV11-2 ASNSNYVTNVLT
16 TRBV5-1 ASSWRNSGTSYGDEQF
15 TRBV4-1 ASSYRDREYSNQPQH
12 TRBV5-4 ASSLAKAGTEAF
16 TRBV5-5 TSSLAVLVNRSYNEQF
13 TRBV7-3 ASSLGIAGANVLT
12 TRBV11-2 VSSLTLWNDEQY
11 TRBV11-1 ASSPRTSYEQY
9 TRBV20-1 SITQGNEHF
17 TRBV4-3 ASSQEFSGKVSSYNEQF
12 TRBV6-1 ASSDGQEYETQH
16 TRBV20-1 STRDSGMLAGCSYNEQ
12 TRBV5-1 ASTLGHSQSEQF
10 TRBV24-1 ATRSGNNEQF
13 TRBV29-1 SPICGRWNTRELF
10 TRBV28 ASSPNSYEQY
14 TRBV4-2 ASKQGQGQPYNEQF